The next 26 T cell receptor beta chains were all read from a single sample in a study of control samples from healthy donors and cancer patients. Sequenced by immunoSEQ multiplex PCR; TCRdb stores in-frame clones only, minus some. The table records approximately 150,000 clones, 93% of them present only once. Material: blood. The receptor source for this set is a man between 18 and 35 years old in good health.

CDR3 coding DNA: TGTGCCAGCTCTCTTTCGACAGGAACTAATGAAAAACTGTTTTTT. It is translated as CASSLSTGTNEKLFF. The chain is built from TRBV18 and TRBJ1-4; D may be TRBD1 (6 bases). Germline V lookup: CDR1 KGHSH, CDR2 LQKENI. Deletions cut 6 bases from V and 1 base from J, with 12 bases between. This CDR3 comprises 15 residues.

The rearrangement uses TRBV12-1 and TRBJ1-6. TRBV12-1 is termed a pseudogene. The CDR3 has 12 residues. CDR3 coding DNA: TGTGCCAGCAGCCGGGGGGAGTCACCCCTCCACTTT. Its protein product is CASSRGESPLHF.

The chain recombines TRBV5-8 with TRBJ2-3; D is ambiguous. Germline CDR1 SGHTS, CDR2 YDEGEE. CDR3 size: 15 residues. Between the trimmed V and J ends, which lost 0 bases and 4 bases, there was a span of 12 bases. DNA for the CDR3: TGTGCCAGCAGCTTGGGTGTAGCTCGGGCAGATACGCAGTATTTT. This encodes CASSLGVARADTQYF.

The chain combines TRBV5-1 with TRBJ1-6; D uncertain. Trimming cost V 3 bases and J 11 bases, with 9 bases left between them. The CDR3 runs 12 residues. Germline lookup yields CDR1 SGHRS and CDR2 YFSETQ. Here the CDR3 DNA reads TGCGCCAGCAGCTATGACGCTCCACCCCTCCACTTT. It is translated as CASSYDAPPLHF.

The rearrangement links TRBV19 to TRBJ1-5; unclear D gene. The V gene lost 5 bases and the J gene lost 5 bases, with 13 bases spanning the gap. The CDR3 runs to 14 residues. Germline V gene lookup returns CDR1 LNHDA and CDR2 SQIVND (reference sequence). This CDR3 reads CASSSGRRDQPQHF. For the CDR3, the DNA is TGTGCCAGTAGTTCAGGTAGGAGGGATCAGCCCCAGCATTTT. The whole variable domain, filled in from reference TRBV19 and TRBJ1-5, reads DGGITQSPKYLFRKEGQNVTLSCEQNLNHDAMYWYRQDPGQGLRLIYYSQIVNDFQKGDIAEGYSVSREKKESFPLTVTSAQKNPTAFYLCASSSGRRDQPQHFGDGTRLSIL.

This chain uses TRBV5-5 with TRBJ1-6, with D unresolved. The CDR3 consists of 15 residues. Germline V gene data show CDR1 as SGHKS and CDR2 as YYEKEE (reference sequence). V gave up 2 bases and J gave up 6 bases, with 12 bases separating them. The CDR3 is CASSLAPDPNSPLHF. The CDR3 nucleotides read TGTGCCAGCAGCTTAGCCCCGGACCCTAATTCACCCCTCCACTTT.

In this sample, this clone turned up a few times. This sequence joins TRBV28 and TRBJ2-1; D possibly matches TRBD1 or TRBD2 (5 bases each). This CDR3 region has 15 residues. Between the trimmed V and J ends, which lost 6 bases and 0 bases, there was a span of 12 bases. CDR1 MDHEN and CDR2 SYDVKM come from the germline V gene. The chain's CDR3 is CASRAGDSSYNEQFF. CDR3 nucleotides: TGTGCCAGCAGGGCGGGCGACAGCTCCTACAATGAGCAGTTCTTC. Variable domain in full (rest from reference TRBV28 and TRBJ2-1): DVKVTQSSRYLVKRTGEKVFLECVQDMDHENMFWYRQDPGLGLRLIYFSYDVKMKEKGDIPEGYSVSREKKERFSLILESASTNQTSMYLCASRAGDSSYNEQFFGPGTRLTVL.

The rearrangement links TRBV25-1 to TRBJ2-1; 9 bases match TRBD1. This CDR3 spans 16 amino acids. Germline values: CDR1 MGHDK, CDR2 SYGVNS. The ends lost 5 bases at V and 5 bases at J; junction bases unmatched: 10. As DNA, the CDR3 is TGTGCCAGCAGTCCACCGACAGGGGGTCCACACAATGAGCAGTTCTTC. Translated, it gives CASSPPTGGPHNEQFF.

This clone has just one count. V and J are TRBV11-2 and TRBJ1-3, with no clear D. V was clipped by 2 bases and J by 2 bases, with 16 bases between them. CDR3 size: 17 residues. In germline, CDR1 is SGHAT, CDR2 FQNNGV. The CDR3 sequence is CASSLSLLGPPGNTIYF. The CDR3 nucleotides read TGTGCCAGCAGCTTATCCCTATTAGGGCCGCCTGGAAACACCATATATTTT.

This clone was counted once. This chain joins TRBV24-1 and TRBJ1-2; 9 bases are shared with TRBD1. The J segment lost 6 bases and the V segment lost 0 bases, leaving 10 bases of the junction unmatched. This CDR3 is built from 17 residues. Germline V gene lookup returns CDR1 KGHDR and CDR2 SFDVKD. DNA for the CDR3: TGTGCCACCAGTGATTTGCCCACACAGGGGGCCGTACATGGCTACACCTTC. Residues: CATSDLPTQGAVHGYTF.

V is TRBV6-5 and J is TRBJ1-1, with a tentative D call TRBD1 (5 bases). V lost 6 bases and J lost 1, with 15 bases in between. Germline assignment: CDR1 MNHEY and CDR2 SVGAGI. CDR3 length: 15 residues. CDR3 in amino acids: CASSRKATGNTEAFF. CDR3 nucleotide sequence: TGTGCCAGCAGCCGAAAAGCTACAGGGAACACTGAAGCTTTCTTT.

This chain links TRBV7-3 with TRBJ2-7; D gene ambiguous. Trimming cost V 10 bases and J 7 bases, with 8 bases left between them. The CDR3 runs 9 residues. Germline CDR1 is SGHTA and CDR2 is FQGTGA. The CDR3 DNA sequence: TGTGCCACGGCCGGGGAGCAGTACTTC. Translated, it gives CATAGEQYF.

The chain joins TRBV4-1 to TRBJ2-1, with D uncertain. This CDR3 region has 14 residues. Germline V lookup: CDR1 MGHRA, CDR2 YSYEKL. Trimming cost V 0 bases and J 8 bases, with 11 bases left between them. The CDR3 DNA follows: TGCGCCAGCAGCCAAGATCCGGGTGGGTATGAGCAGTTCTTC. It encodes CASSQDPGGYEQFF.

The chain has TRBV7-6 and TRBJ1-1; D gene ambiguous. This CDR3 is 13 amino acids long. CDR1 and CDR2 from the germline V gene are SGHVS and FNYEAQ. V shed 5 bases and J shed 0 bases, with 7 bases lying between them. The CDR3 bases are TGTGCCAGCAGCGCCCGGATGAACACTGAAGCTTTCTTT. Translating gives CASSARMNTEAFF.

The chain joins TRBV5-1 to TRBJ2-7; D possibly uses TRBD1 or TRBD2 (5 bases each). This CDR3 comprises 17 residues. Germline assignment: CDR1 SGHRS and CDR2 YFSETQ. The V and J ends lost 1 base and 0 bases respectively, with 17 bases between them. The CDR3 protein is CASSLYWDVESSYEQYF. CDR3 nucleotides: TGCGCCAGCAGCTTGTATTGGGACGTCGAGAGCTCCTACGAGCAGTACTTC. Based on the CDR3 plus reference TRBV5-1 and TRBJ2-7, the full variable domain is KAGVTQTPRYLIKTRGQQVTLSCSPISGHRSVSWYQQTPGQGLQFLFEYFSETQRNKGNFPGRFSGRQFSNSRSEMNVSTLELGDSALYLCASSLYWDVESSYEQYFGPGTRLTVT.

This clone appeared a single time. The V call is TRBV28, the J call TRBJ2-5; unclear D gene. This CDR3 contains 13 residues. V was cut by 3 bases and J by 2 bases, with 7 bases left in between. In germline, CDR1 is MDHEN, CDR2 SYDVKM. CDR3 coding DNA: TGTGCCAGCAGTTTGCCGGGTCAAGAGACCCAGTACTTC. It specifies CASSLPGQETQYF.

In its sample, this clone was seen once. V and J are TRBV12-3 or TRBV12-4 and TRBJ2-2, with a possible D match to TRBD1 (5 bases). With 2 bases removed from V and 8 bases from J, the gap between germline ends came to 6 bases. The CDR3 loop spans 12 amino acids. CDR3 nucleotide sequence: TGTGCCAGCAGTTTACAGGGTGGGGAGCTGTTTTTT. Its protein is CASSLQGGELFF.

The CDR3 region has the DNA TGCGCCAGCAGCCAAGATGAAAGGGGTGGAACAGATACGCAGTATTTT. This encodes CASSQDERGGTDTQYF. This chain connects TRBV4-3 to TRBJ2-3, with D perhaps matching TRBD1 (5 bases). From germline, CDR1 is LGHNA and CDR2 YSLEER. This CDR3 is built from 16 residues. Trimming took off 0 bases at V and 3 bases at J, with 13 bases between the two ends.

The chain has TRBV7-3 and TRBJ2-3, with 7 bases fitting TRBD2. Germline values: CDR1 SGHTA, CDR2 FQGTGA. The V gene end was trimmed by 2 bases and the J gene end by 4 bases; junction bases not matched to a gene: 0. CDR3 length: 13 amino acids. CDR3 bases: TGTGCCAGCAGCTTAGCGGGAGCAGATACGCAGTATTTT. Translated, it gives CASSLAGADTQYF.

The chain carries TRBV7-6 and TRBJ1-2; 8 nucleotides align to TRBD1. CDR1 is SGHVS, CDR2 FNYEAQ, per germline. The CDR3 covers 15 residues. Trimming took 5 bases from V and 4 from J; bases not matched to a gene: 9. The CDR3 region is CASSLGGQDGYGYTF. For the CDR3, the DNA is TGTGCCAGCAGCCTAGGGGGACAGGACGGCTATGGCTACACCTTC.

This clone appeared a few times. V and J are TRBV30 and TRBJ1-1; the D is unclear. CDR1 GTSNPN and CDR2 SVGIG come from the germline V gene (reference sequence). The V and J ends lost 1 base and 3 bases respectively, with 6 bases between them. The CDR3 sequence is 12 residues long. The CDR3 sequence: CAWSARDTEAFF. The CDR3 DNA sequence: TGTGCCTGGAGTGCCCGGGACACTGAAGCTTTCTTT.

This rearrangement joins TRBV19 to TRBJ1-1; no reliable D call. Germline V gives CDR1 LNHDA, CDR2 SQIVND (reference sequence). The CDR3 is made up of 11 amino acids. V was shortened by 6 bases and J by 10 bases, with 12 bases between the two germline ends. CDR3 amino acids: CASRSVLGAFF. DNA of the CDR3: TGTGCCAGTAGAAGCGTTCTGGGAGCTTTCTTT.

V is TRBV7-2 and J is TRBJ2-7; possible D gene TRBD2, 5 bases. V dropped 4 bases and J dropped 3 bases, with 13 bases sitting between them. CDR1 and CDR2 from the germline V gene are SGHTA and FQGNSA. CDR3 length: 14 residues. The CDR3 bases are TGTGCCAGCAGCTCCCGTAATCGGGACTACGAGCAGTACTTC. It encodes CASSSRNRDYEQYF.

CDR3 sequence: CASGRGSQPQHF. CDR3 DNA sequence: TGTGCCAGCGGTAGGGGGTCTCAGCCCCAGCATTTT. V gene TRBV28 combines with J gene TRBJ1-5, with D maybe TRBD1 (6 bases). Germline V gene data show CDR1 as MDHEN and CDR2 as SYDVKM. The CDR3 is 12 amino acids. The V gene lost 8 bases and the J gene lost 6 bases, with 11 bases spanning the gap.

This rearrangement joins TRBV11-2 to TRBJ1-1; unclear D gene. Trimming removed 6 bases from V and 0 bases from J, with 11 bases in between. Germline lookup yields CDR1 SGHAT and CDR2 FQNNGV. The CDR3 is 14 amino acids. The CDR3 coding sequence is TGTGCCAGCAGTTCTCACGCCTTGAACACTGAAGCTTTCTTT. It is translated as CASSSHALNTEAFF.

The chain recombines TRBV7-2 with TRBJ2-6; D is uncertain. Germline V CDR1 and CDR2: SGHTA, FQGNSA. This CDR3 region has 13 residues. Trimming took 7 bases from V and 4 from J, leaving 8 bases between them. Here the CDR3 reads CASTIRGANVLTF. The DNA for the CDR3 is TGTGCCAGCACCATACGGGGGGCCAACGTCCTGACTTTC.